Presented here are 28 T cell receptor beta chains from one specimen sequenced in a study of shared clonotypes between healthy human individuals. The assay was immunoSEQ multiplex PCR, and TCRdb's table has in-frame clones only and misses some. The sample records around 2,000,000 clones, just over 90% being singletons. CD45RO-negative CD8 cells positively selected for CCR7 made up the naive population, which excluded terminally differentiated effector memory CD45RA+ cells. The material sequenced was naive CD8+ T cells from PBMCs. The receptor source for this set is a man aged 18-30 years in good health. Some clones in this sample may be carry-over from other donors' samples.

The chain is built from TRBV7-9 and TRBJ2-3; D is ambiguous. Germline V gene data show CDR1 as SEHNR and CDR2 as FQNEAQ (reference sequence). Trimming took off 2 bases at V and 0 bases at J, with 12 bases between the two ends. The CDR3 length is 16 residues. The CDR3, as DNA: TGTGCCAGCAGCTTAAGAGCTTCCCCCAGCACAGATACGCAGTATTTT. It yields the protein CASSLRASPSTDTQYF.

The rearrangement joins TRBV21-1 to TRBJ2-7. TRBV21-1 is reported as a pseudogene. CDR3 length: 12 amino acids. The CDR3 region has the DNA TGTGCCAGCACATCCTCAACCTACGAGCAGTACTTC. Its translation: CASTSSTYEQYF.

About this clone: The same CDR3 can be traced to other DNA sequences in this sample. CDR3 protein: CASSSGLAGSTDTQYF. In DNA form, the CDR3 reads TGTGCCAGCAGTTCGGGCTTAGCGGGGAGCACAGATACGCAGTATTTT. The chain recombines TRBV28 with TRBJ2-3; 8 bases map to TRBD2. V lost 4 bases and J lost 0; bases outside the gene matches: 6. Germline values: CDR1 MDHEN, CDR2 SYDVKM. This CDR3 contains 16 residues.

The chain combines TRBV7-9 with TRBJ2-3, with D perhaps TRBD1 (6 bases). The CDR3 has 15 residues. The V gene lost 4 bases and the J gene lost 5 bases, with 16 bases spanning the gap. CDR1 and CDR2 (germline): SEHNR, FQNEAQ (reference sequence). The CDR3 DNA sequence: TGTGCCAGCAGCTACGGGGTCGGACAGAGAGATACGCAGTATTTT. It translates to CASSYGVGQRDTQYF.

The chain couples TRBV29-1 to TRBJ2-3; a weak D match, TRBD1 (5 bases). Germline V CDR1 and CDR2: SQVTM, ANQGSEA. The CDR3 spans 18 residues. Trimming shortened V by 4 bases and J by 0 bases, and 23 bases separated the two germline ends. In nucleotides, the CDR3 is TGCAGCGTTGCGGCGTCCGAAGAAGTGGGGCTTAGCACAGATACGCAGTATTTT. Its protein is CSVAASEEVGLSTDTQYF.

V usage is TRBV7-9 and J usage is TRBJ2-2; 7 bases fit TRBD2. Trimming removed 0 bases from V and 0 bases from J; junction bases left unmatched: 4. Germline V lookup: CDR1 SEHNR, CDR2 FQNEAQ (reference sequence). The CDR3 has 17 amino acids. The CDR3 protein is CASSLAPAGANTGELFF. The CDR3 region has the DNA TGTGCCAGCAGCTTAGCTCCGGCGGGGGCGAACACCGGGGAGCTGTTTTTT.

The rearrangement joins TRBV7-3 to TRBJ1-3, with TRBD1 as a possible D gene (6 bases). The CDR3 has 15 residues. Trimming removed 2 bases at V and 2 bases at J, with 10 bases between. The germline CDR1 and CDR2 sequences are SGHTA and FQGTGA. CDR3: CASSLGGLAGNTIYF. Here the CDR3 DNA reads TGTGCCAGCAGCTTAGGGGGGCTGGCTGGAAACACCATATATTTT. The entire variable domain, with the rest obtained from reference TRBV7-3 and TRBJ1-3, is as follows: GAGVSQTPSNKVTEKGKYVELRCDPISGHTALYWYRQSLGQGPEFLIYFQGTGAADDSGLPNDRFFAVRPEGSVSTLKIQRTERGDSAVYLCASSLGGLAGNTIYFGEGSWLTVV.

The V and J genes are TRBV2 and TRBJ2-3, with D perhaps matching TRBD1 (6 bases). CDR1 is SNHLY and CDR2 is FYNNEI in the germline V gene. The CDR3 runs to 15 residues. Trimming removed 0 bases at V and 5 bases at J, with 12 bases between. This CDR3 reads CASSEAPGAVDTQYF. The DNA of the CDR3 is TGTGCCAGCAGTGAAGCTCCAGGGGCGGTAGATACGCAGTATTTT.

In its sample, this clone was seen a few times. The same CDR3 arises from other DNA sequences in this sample as well. V and J are TRBV6-1 and TRBJ1-1; unclear D gene. Trimming shortened V by 2 bases and J by 1 base, and 5 bases separated the two germline ends. In germline, CDR1 is MNHNS, CDR2 SASEGT. The CDR3 is 13 amino acids. The CDR3 loop is CASSEWGNTEAFF. The CDR3 DNA follows: TGTGCCAGCAGTGAATGGGGGAACACTGAAGCTTTCTTT.

The chain uses TRBV6-1 and TRBJ2-5, with 9 bases aligning to TRBD2. CDR1 and CDR2 (germline): MNHNS, SASEGT. This CDR3 contains 12 residues. V dropped 4 bases and J dropped 12; count of bases not matched to a gene: 6. CDR3 sequence: CASSAYSGGKYF. The DNA for the CDR3 is TGTGCCAGCAGTGCATATAGCGGGGGCAAGTACTTC.

For this clone: Additional DNA sequences in this sample encode the identical CDR3. This rearrangement joins TRBV29-1 to TRBJ2-7; D is uncertain. The CDR3 is 12 residues long. The V gene lost 0 bases and the J gene lost 3 bases, with 6 bases spanning the gap. Germline V gene data show CDR1 as SQVTM and CDR2 as ANQGSEA. CDR3 region: CSVEEAGYEQYF. DNA of the CDR3: TGCAGCGTTGAAGAAGCAGGCTACGAGCAGTACTTC.

V usage is TRBV9 and J usage is TRBJ2-3, with TRBD2 matching over 7 bases. J gave up 2 bases and V 0 bases, and 6 bases lay outside the gene matches. The CDR3 totals 16 residues. CDR1 SGDLS and CDR2 YYNGEE come from the germline V gene. For the CDR3, the DNA is TGTGCCAGCAGCGTAGGCGGCGGGAGACCCACAGATACGCAGTATTTT. The encoded protein is CASSVGGGRPTDTQYF. Supplemented by reference TRBV9 and TRBJ2-3, the full variable domain reads DSGVTQTPKHLITATGQRVTLRCSPRSGDLSVYWYQQSLDQGLQFLIQYYNGEERAKGNILERFSAQQFPDLHSELNLSSLELGDSALYFCASSVGGGRPTDTQYFGPGTRLTVL.

The chain is built from TRBV7-9 and TRBJ1-2; 7 nucleotides agree with TRBD1. The CDR3 sequence is 15 residues long. Germline assignment: CDR1 SEHNR and CDR2 FQNEAQ (reference sequence). After removal of 4 bases from V and 4 bases from J, the junction contained 9 bases not matched to a gene. Here the CDR3 reads CASSSTWTGTYGYTF. The CDR3 DNA follows: TGTGCCAGCAGCTCAACGTGGACAGGAACCTATGGCTACACCTTC. Together with reference TRBV7-9 and TRBJ1-2, the CDR3 gives the full variable domain: DTGVSQNPRHKITKRGQNVTFRCDPISEHNRLYWYRQTLGQGPEFLTYFQNEAQLEKSRLLSDRFSAERPKGSFSTLEIQRTEQGDSAMYLCASSSTWTGTYGYTFGSGTRLTVV.

CDR3 protein: CAWNPYRPGTEAFF. CDR3 bases: TGTGCCTGGAACCCTTACCGGCCCGGTACTGAAGCTTTCTTT. The gene calls are TRBV30 and TRBJ1-1; D gene ambiguous. CDR1 and CDR2 (germline): GTSNPN, SVGIG (reference sequence). The CDR3 is 14 residues long. Trimming shortened V by 4 bases and J by 5 bases, and 17 bases separated the two germline ends.

This rearrangement joins TRBV7-9 to TRBJ2-6; the D gene could be TRBD1 or TRBD2 (5 bases each). CDR1 and CDR2 from the germline V gene are SEHNR and FQNEAQ (reference sequence). Trimming left V 2 bases short and J 1 base short, with 15 bases between. The CDR3 runs to 18 residues. CDR3: CASSLSGRWESGANVLTF. CDR3 coding DNA: TGTGCCAGCAGCTTATCGGGACGTTGGGAGTCTGGGGCCAACGTCCTGACTTTC.

As regards this clone: At the DNA level, this CDR3 is encoded by other sequences in the same sample as well. This rearrangement joins TRBV28 to TRBJ1-5; D not resolved. V dropped 2 bases and J dropped 1 base, with 6 bases sitting between them. The CDR3 loop spans 14 amino acids. The germline V gene encodes CDR1 MDHEN and CDR2 SYDVKM. Here the CDR3 reads CASSLGVSNQPQHF. The CDR3 DNA is TGTGCCAGCAGTTTAGGAGTGAGCAATCAGCCCCAGCATTTT.

This chain joins TRBV18 and TRBJ2-1, with D perhaps TRBD2 (6 bases). V was trimmed by 3 bases and J by 5 bases, leaving 20 bases between them. The germline V gene encodes CDR1 KGHSH and CDR2 LQKENI. The CDR3 contains 17 residues. CDR3 bases: TGTGCCAGCTCACCCGCTCCGGGGGACCCCTTTCACAATGAGCAGTTCTTC. Protein sequence: CASSPAPGDPFHNEQFF.

Remarks on this clone: Other nucleotide sequences in the sample specify the same CDR3. The genes are TRBV7-9 and TRBJ2-5, with no clear D. The CDR3 extends over 13 amino acids. V was trimmed by 3 bases and J by 2 bases, leaving 7 bases between them. Per the germline V gene, CDR1 is SEHNR and CDR2 is FQNEAQ (reference sequence). The CDR3 region has the DNA TGTGCCAGCAGCTTGGGTGGGCAAGAGACCCAGTACTTC. Its translation is CASSLGGQETQYF. The complete variable domain, with remaining parts taken from reference TRBV7-9 and TRBJ2-5, reads DTGVSQNPRHKITKRGQNVTFRCDPISEHNRLYWYRQTLGQGPEFLTYFQNEAQLEKSRLLSDRFSAERPKGSFSTLEIQRTEQGDSAMYLCASSLGGQETQYFGPGTRLLVL.

The rearrangement links TRBV7-9 to TRBJ1-4, with TRBD1 matching 10 bases. V was pared by 4 bases and J by 8 bases, with 13 bases of the junction left unmatched. The CDR3 consists of 17 residues. Germline V gene lookup returns CDR1 SEHNR and CDR2 FQNEAQ (reference sequence). In DNA form, the CDR3 reads TGTGCCAGCAGCTCCCCTGTTAGCGACAGGGGGCACGAAAAACTGTTTTTT. Translation gives CASSSPVSDRGHEKLFF. Complete variable domain (other parts from reference TRBV7-9 and TRBJ1-4): DTGVSQNPRHKITKRGQNVTFRCDPISEHNRLYWYRQTLGQGPEFLTYFQNEAQLEKSRLLSDRFSAERPKGSFSTLEIQRTEQGDSAMYLCASSSPVSDRGHEKLFFGSGTQLSVL.

This sequence joins TRBV7-6 and TRBJ2-7; 7 bases map to TRBD2. The CDR3 is made up of 16 amino acids. Trimming at V came to 1 base and at J to 0 bases, leaving 6 bases not matched to a gene. Germline V gene lookup returns CDR1 SGHVS and CDR2 FNYEAQ. CDR3 bases: TGTGCCAGCAGCTTAGGTGCTAGCGGCAGCTCCTACGAGCAGTACTTC. It specifies CASSLGASGSSYEQYF.

The gene calls are TRBV9 and TRBJ1-2; D possibly corresponds to TRBD1 (6 bases). Trimming shortened V by 3 bases and J by 6 bases, and 24 bases separated the two germline ends. Germline-derived CDR1 and CDR2 are SGDLS and YYNGEE. The CDR3 loop spans 17 amino acids. The CDR3 spells CASSAPGTSLPGDGYTF. CDR3 DNA: TGTGCCAGCAGCGCCCCCGGGACAAGTCTTCCCGGGGATGGCTACACCTTC.

The gene calls are TRBV4-3 and TRBJ1-2, with TRBD1 matching 9 bases. Unmatched junction bases numbered 8, after V lost 1 base and J lost 5 bases. The V gene's germline CDR1 is LGHNA and CDR2 YSLEER. The CDR3 spans 16 residues. DNA of the CDR3: TGCGCCAGCAGCCAAGGGTTCACAGGGGGCAGTTATGGCTACACCTTC. This sequence encodes CASSQGFTGGSYGYTF.

The genes are TRBV9 and TRBJ2-7; tentatively, D is TRBD1 (6 bases). The CDR3 extends over 15 amino acids. Germline CDR1 is SGDLS and CDR2 is YYNGEE. Trimming removed 3 bases at V and 2 bases at J, with 15 bases between. CDR3 nucleotides: TGTGCCAGCAGCGGAGGACAGACTCCAGCCTACGAGCAGTACTTC. This sequence encodes CASSGGQTPAYEQYF.

This chain uses TRBV30 with TRBJ1-1; D is possibly TRBD1 (6 bases). Germline loops: CDR1 GTSNPN, CDR2 SVGIG (reference sequence). The CDR3 length is 12 residues. Trimming shortened V by 3 bases and J by 4 bases, and 9 bases separated the two germline ends. The CDR3 bases are TGTGCCTGGAGAGGGGGGGTCACTGAAGCTTTCTTT. This sequence encodes CAWRGGVTEAFF.

This chain uses TRBV19 with TRBJ2-7; D unclear. CDR3 length equals 15 residues. V was cut by 0 bases and J by 0 bases, with 9 bases left in between. Per the germline V gene, CDR1 is LNHDA and CDR2 is SQIVND (reference sequence). In nucleotides, the CDR3 is TGTGCCAGTAGTATAGAAAAGCGCCCCTCCTACGAGCAGTACTTC. It yields the protein CASSIEKRPSYEQYF.

This clone is a singleton in its sample. The chain carries TRBV10-3 and TRBJ2-7; D not certain. The CDR3 covers 12 residues. Germline V gene data show CDR1 as ENHRY and CDR2 as SYGVKD. V dropped 3 bases and J dropped 6 bases, with 9 bases sitting between them. For the CDR3, the DNA is TGTGCCATCAGTGATGCCAGTTCCGAGCAGTACTTC. It translates to CAISDASSEQYF.

The chain couples TRBV6-1 to TRBJ1-2, with D uncertain. Trimming removed 1 base from V and 9 bases from J, with 18 bases in between. Germline V gene lookup returns CDR1 MNHNS and CDR2 SASEGT. CDR3 length: 15 amino acids. The CDR3 DNA reads TGTGCCAGCAGTGAAGTGGGCAGGCCCCCCGGGAGCTACACCTTC. Its protein is CASSEVGRPPGSYTF.

V usage is TRBV18 and J usage is TRBJ2-3; D is perhaps TRBD1 or TRBD2 (5 bases each). From germline, CDR1 is KGHSH and CDR2 LQKENI. This CDR3 contains 15 residues. V was shortened by 2 bases and J by 2 bases, with 11 bases between the two germline ends. In nucleotides, the CDR3 is TGTGCCAGCTCACCAGGGACCCATGCCACAGATACGCAGTATTTT. It translates to CASSPGTHATDTQYF.